The 28 T cell receptor beta chains given below trace back to one sample, sequenced in a study of CD4+ T cells in melanoma. Here immunoSEQ multiplex PCR was the method, and the copy in TCRdb shows in-frame clones only, minus some. The table records roughly 150,000 clones, 92% of them present only once. These receptors were collected from a human donor with melanoma.

This rearrangement joins TRBV27 to TRBJ1-5, with TRBD1 as a possible D gene (5 bases). Trimming cost V 6 bases and J 4 bases, with 16 bases left between them. This CDR3 has 15 residues. Germline V CDR1 and CDR2: MNHEY, SMNVEV (reference sequence). As DNA, the CDR3 is TGTGCCAGCAGCCTCCGTAGGGGCTTGAATCAGCCCCAGCATTTT. This sequence encodes CASSLRRGLNQPQHF.

This chain uses TRBV9 with TRBJ2-7, with D tentatively TRBD1 (6 bases). Per the germline V gene, CDR1 is SGDLS and CDR2 is YYNGEE. This CDR3 has 14 residues. V was trimmed by 4 bases and J by 1 base, leaving 12 bases between them. As DNA, the CDR3 is TGTGCCAGCAGCCCACAGGGACAATCCTACGAGCAGTACTTC. It codes for CASSPQGQSYEQYF. The full variable domain, rest sourced from reference TRBV9 and TRBJ2-7, is DSGVTQTPKHLITATGQRVTLRCSPRSGDLSVYWYQQSLDQGLQFLIQYYNGEERAKGNILERFSAQQFPDLHSELNLSSLELGDSALYFCASSPQGQSYEQYFGPGTRLTVT.

The J gene is TRBJ2-3, the V gene TRBV6-5, with a possible D match to TRBD1 (6 bases). Looked up from germline, CDR1 is MNHEY and CDR2 is SVGAGI. The CDR3 has 11 residues. V was clipped by 6 bases and J by 6 bases, with 7 bases between them. The CDR3 bases are TGTGCCAGCAGCCAGGGGGATACGCAGTATTTT. This codes for CASSQGDTQYF.

The rearrangement joins TRBV6-5 to TRBJ1-1, with D maybe TRBD1 (5 bases). The CDR3 loop spans 15 amino acids. V dropped 3 bases and J dropped 0 bases, with 11 bases sitting between them. Germline CDR1 MNHEY, CDR2 SVGAGI. CDR3 bases: TGTGCCAGCAGTTATTCCGGGGCGATGAACACTGAAGCTTTCTTT. This translates into CASSYSGAMNTEAFF.

This chain links TRBV5-4 with TRBJ2-5, with TRBD1 identical over 12 bases. There are 17 residues in the CDR3. Germline assignment: CDR1 SGHNT and CDR2 YYREEE (reference sequence). V lost 3 bases and J lost 5; bases outside the gene matches: 11. The DNA of the CDR3 is TGTGCCAGCAGCTCCCCGGGCAGGGACAGGGGGCGCGAGACCCAGTACTTC. Translated: CASSSPGRDRGRETQYF.

The chain links TRBV4-1 to TRBJ2-1; 15 nucleotides match TRBD2. V lost 1 base and J lost 4; bases outside the gene matches: 17. The V gene's germline CDR1 is MGHRA and CDR2 YSYEKL. There are 22 residues in the CDR3. The CDR3 DNA sequence: TGCGCCAGCAGCCAAGGGCCCATGGGGGGGACTAGCGGGGGGCGTCCTTACAATGAGCAGTTCTTC. Translated, it gives CASSQGPMGGTSGGRPYNEQFF.

V is TRBV5-6 and J is TRBJ1-2; maybe TRBD1 (5 bases). V was pared by 0 bases and J by 3 bases, with 9 bases between. The CDR3 consists of 14 residues. The germline V gene encodes CDR1 SGHDT and CDR2 YYEEEE. The CDR3 loop reads CASSLESTDYGYTF. The CDR3 bases are TGTGCCAGCAGCTTGGAGTCGACAGACTATGGCTACACCTTC.

The J gene is TRBJ2-5, the V gene TRBV27; D may correspond to TRBD1 or TRBD2 (5 bases each). Germline-derived CDR1 and CDR2 are MNHEY and SMNVEV (reference sequence). V dropped 3 bases and J dropped 2 bases, with 13 bases sitting between them. The CDR3 loop spans 15 amino acids. In DNA form, the CDR3 reads TGTGCCAGCAGTTTTAAGGGACGAAGACAAGAGACCCAGTACTTC. Translated: CASSFKGRRQETQYF.

V gene TRBV2 combines with J gene TRBJ1-3; 7 bases map to TRBD1. This CDR3 region has 14 residues. The germline gives CDR1 SNHLY, CDR2 FYNNEI. Trimming at V came to 6 bases and at J to 4 bases, leaving 6 bases not matched to a gene. The CDR3, as DNA: TGTGCCAGCAGAACCGACAGGGTGGGAAACACCATATATTTT. Translating gives CASRTDRVGNTIYF. Looking up the rest from reference TRBV2 and TRBJ1-3 gives the full variable domain: EPEVTQTPSHQVTQMGQEVILRCVPISNHLYFYWYRQILGQKVEFLVSFYNNEISEKSEIFDDQFSVERPDGSNFTLKIRSTKLEDSAMYFCASRTDRVGNTIYFGEGSWLTVV.

This clone has a single count. The chain joins TRBV5-1 to TRBJ1-1; TRBD1 matches 9 bases. V trimming: 3 bases; J trimming: 1 base; junction bases outside the gene matches: 4. The germline V gene has CDR1 SGHRS and CDR2 YFSETQ. CDR3 size: 15 residues. CDR3 DNA sequence: TGCGCCAGCAGCTCCACAGGGGGCTCGAACACTGAAGCTTTCTTT. Its translation is CASSSTGGSNTEAFF.

V and J are TRBV7-3 and TRBJ2-3; TRBD1 is a possible D gene (6 bases). The CDR3 runs 13 residues. Trimming removed 5 bases from V and 6 bases from J, with 12 bases in between. CDR1 is SGHTA and CDR2 is FQGTGA in the germline V gene. The CDR3 DNA follows: TGTGCCAGCAGCCCGCTTCAGGGGGATACGCAGTATTTT. This sequence encodes CASSPLQGDTQYF.

The chain carries TRBV7-8 and TRBJ2-2; possible D gene TRBD2, 7 bases. Per germline, CDR1 SGHVS and CDR2 FQNEAQ. The CDR3 is made up of 18 amino acids. The V gene lost 1 base and the J gene lost 6 bases, with 21 bases spanning the gap. The CDR3 DNA reads as TGTGCCAGCAGCTTAGGGTCGCAGGCGGGGGCCTGGGCCGGGGAGCTGTTTTTT. This encodes CASSLGSQAGAWAGELFF. Drawing the rest from reference TRBV7-8 and TRBJ2-2, the complete variable domain is GAGVSQSPRYKVAKRGQDVALRCDPISGHVSLFWYQQALGQGPEFLTYFQNEAQLDKSGLPSDRFFAERPEGSVSTLKIQRTQQEDSAVYLCASSLGSQAGAWAGELFFGEGSRLTVL.

The rearrangement uses TRBV10-3 and TRBJ2-7; TRBD2 aligns across 9 bases. This CDR3 has 14 amino acids. The germline CDR1 and CDR2 sequences are ENHRY and SYGVKD. V was clipped by 4 bases and J by 1 base; unmatched bases: 2. CDR3 sequence (DNA): TGTGCCATCAGTGCCCTAGCGGGGTCCTACGAGCAGTACTTC. Translating gives CAISALAGSYEQYF.

This chain joins TRBV5-1 and TRBJ1-1, with a possible D match to TRBD1 (5 bases). The length of the CDR3 is 17 residues. V was pared by 1 base and J by 0 bases, with 16 bases between. The germline CDR1 and CDR2 sequences are SGHRS and YFSETQ. The DNA for the CDR3 is TGCGCCAGCAGCTTGCATGGGGCAGGGCTTATGAACACTGAAGCTTTCTTT. It encodes CASSLHGAGLMNTEAFF.

With regard to this clone: Other DNA sequences within the sample encode an identical CDR3. J is TRBJ2-7 and V is TRBV14, with TRBD1 matching 9 bases. Germline V CDR1 and CDR2: SGHDN, FVKESK. The CDR3 sequence is 15 residues long. Trimming removed 3 bases from V and 3 bases from J; junction bases left unmatched: 6. CDR3: CASSQLGQGNYEQYF. The DNA for the CDR3 is TGTGCCAGCAGCCAGTTAGGACAGGGGAACTACGAGCAGTACTTC.

J is TRBJ1-5 and V is TRBV6-6; D perhaps matches TRBD1 (6 bases). From germline, CDR1 is MNHNY and CDR2 SVGAGI (reference sequence). Trimming took off 6 bases at V and 3 bases at J, with 18 bases between the two ends. The CDR3 is 16 amino acids. The CDR3 DNA reads as TGTGCCAGCAGGCCAAAACTGGGGGCAATCAATCAGCCCCAGCATTTT. Translated: CASRPKLGAINQPQHF.

The chain links TRBV18 to TRBJ1-4; the D is unclear. CDR1 KGHSH and CDR2 LQKENI come from the germline V gene. CDR3 length: 13 residues. V dropped 4 bases and J dropped 5 bases, with 8 bases sitting between them. The DNA for the CDR3 is TGTGCCAGCTCACGAACAGAGAATGAAAAACTGTTTTTT. Translation gives CASSRTENEKLFF. Using reference TRBV18 and TRBJ1-4 for the parts outside the CDR3, the full variable domain is NAGVMQNPRHLVRRRGQEARLRCSPMKGHSHVYWYRQLPEEGLKFMVYLQKENIIDESGMPKERFSAEFPKEGPSILRIQQVVRGDSAAYFCASSRTENEKLFFGSGTQLSVL.

This clone has just one count. V usage is TRBV2 and J usage is TRBJ1-2, with a weak D call TRBD1 (6 bases). Trimming removed 4 bases from V and 7 bases from J, with 22 bases in between. The length of the CDR3 is 16 residues. Germline V gene lookup returns CDR1 SNHLY and CDR2 FYNNEI. The CDR3 DNA reads as TGTGCCAGCAGTGGCTCGACAGGTCCTCAACGGGGTGGCTACACCTTC. The encoded protein is CASSGSTGPQRGGYTF.

The V and J genes are TRBV9 and TRBJ1-1, with a possible D match to TRBD1 (6 bases). Germline CDR1 is SGDLS and CDR2 is YYNGEE. The ends were cut back, 1 base at V and 9 bases at J, with 10 bases in the middle. The CDR3 length is 12 residues. The CDR3 protein is CASSVRGGKAFF. For the CDR3, the DNA is TGTGCCAGCAGCGTAAGAGGGGGAAAAGCTTTCTTT.

This chain joins TRBV27 and TRBJ1-2; TRBD1 matches 9 bases. CDR1 MNHEY and CDR2 SMNVEV come from the germline V gene (reference sequence). The CDR3 is 16 residues long. J lost 7 bases, V lost 5 bases, and 14 bases had no gene match. The CDR3 reads CASSLVPPGTGLGYTF. The CDR3, as DNA: TGTGCCAGCAGTCTCGTACCACCCGGGACAGGGCTTGGCTACACCTTC.

The gene calls are TRBV30 and TRBJ2-5; 8 positions agree with TRBD2. Germline V gene sequence: CDR1 GTSNPN, CDR2 SVGIG (reference sequence). Losses at the gene ends were 0 bases for V and 3 bases for J; bases not matched to a gene: 6. CDR3 length equals 15 residues. The CDR3 reads CAWSVRQTSEETQYF. CDR3 bases: TGTGCCTGGAGTGTACGTCAGACTAGCGAAGAGACCCAGTACTTC. Full variable domain (missing parts from reference TRBV30 and TRBJ2-5): SQTIHQWPATLVQPVGSPLSLECTVEGTSNPNLYWYRQAAGRGLQLLFYSVGIGQISSEVPQNLSASRPQDRQFILSSKKLLLSDSGFYLCAWSVRQTSEETQYFGPGTRLLVL.

This chain links TRBV18 with TRBJ2-3; 9 bases agree with TRBD2. Germline CDR1 is KGHSH and CDR2 is LQKENI. The CDR3 extends over 16 amino acids. Trimming at V came to 1 base and at J to 4 bases, leaving 6 bases not matched to a gene. In DNA form, the CDR3 reads TGTGCCAGCTCACCACGCAAGCGGGGGGCGTCAGATACGCAGTATTTT. Translation: CASSPRKRGASDTQYF.

J is TRBJ1-1 and V is TRBV5-4; D call uncertain. The CDR3 contains 14 residues. Trimming cost V 0 bases and J 8 bases, with 14 bases left between them. Germline V gives CDR1 SGHNT, CDR2 YYREEE (reference sequence). The CDR3 reads CASSLGAVGGEAFF. The CDR3 DNA follows: TGTGCCAGCAGCTTGGGGGCCGTAGGCGGGGAAGCTTTCTTT.

Turning to this clone: Other DNA variants within this sample encode the same CDR3. J is TRBJ1-2 and V is TRBV30; TRBD1 is a possible D gene (5 bases). V was cut by 3 bases and J by 1 base, with 18 bases left in between. The CDR3 length is 16 residues. In germline, CDR1 is GTSNPN, CDR2 SVGIG (reference sequence). As DNA, the CDR3 is TGTGCCTGGAGAAGTCAGTGGCAGGGAGGTAACTATGGCTACACCTTC. It specifies CAWRSQWQGGNYGYTF.

The chain couples TRBV7-9 to TRBJ2-5, with TRBD2 identical over 13 bases. The ends lost 3 bases at V and 1 base at J; junction bases unmatched: 8. From germline, CDR1 is SEHNR and CDR2 FQNEAQ (reference sequence). CDR3 size: 18 residues. DNA of the CDR3: TGTGCCAGCAGCTTTGGGGGACTAGCGGGGCCGTCCCAAGAGACCCAGTACTTC. It is translated as CASSFGGLAGPSQETQYF.

CDR3 sequence: CASSRRGGVYEQYF. The DNA for the CDR3 is TGTGCCAGCAGTCGAAGAGGGGGGGTATACGAGCAGTACTTC. J is TRBJ2-7 and V is TRBV6-5; perhaps TRBD2 as D (7 bases). Germline assignment: CDR1 MNHEY and CDR2 SVGAGI. The CDR3 length is 14 residues. V lost 5 bases to trimming and J lost 4 bases, with 15 bases between them.

The rearrangement joins TRBV18 to TRBJ2-3; D gene unclear. This CDR3 region has 15 residues. CDR1 and CDR2 (germline): KGHSH, LQKENI. V was shortened by 0 bases and J by 0 bases, with 7 bases between the two germline ends. CDR3 bases: TGTGCCAGCTCACCACCAGTCCAGAGCACAGATACGCAGTATTTT. This sequence encodes CASSPPVQSTDTQYF.

The chain combines TRBV21-1 with TRBJ2-2; the table's D call of TRBD2 was not tested on the DNA. TRBV21-1 counts as a pseudogene. This CDR3 comprises 18 residues. Written as DNA, the CDR3 is TGTGCCAGCAGCAAATTTTCCTCCTGTTTTGTCCTTACCGGGGAGCTGTTTTTT. Residues: CASSKFSSCFVLTGELFF.